Shown below are 32 T cell receptor beta chains from a single sample sequenced in a study of metastatic and nonmetastatic thyroid tumors. Thyroid surgery had not been preceded by any treatment in any patient. TCRdb reassembled clones from the PCR reads with MiXCR. The sample shows about 27,000 clones, more than 10% of them seen only once. Sequencing was performed on blood. The receptors come from a female donor with papillary thyroid cancer or a benign thyroid nodule (not recorded which). Some clones in this sample may be carry-over from other donors' samples.

This clone was counted many times. The rearrangement joins TRBV7-8 to TRBJ2-7; tentatively, D is TRBD2 (5 bases). Germline CDR1 and CDR2: SGHVS and FQNEAQ. The CDR3 covers 14 residues. V was trimmed by 4 bases and J by 2 bases, leaving 12 bases between them. The CDR3 nucleotides read TGTGCCAGCAGCTCCCTTAAACTAGCCTACGAGCAGTACTTC. Protein product: CASSSLKLAYEQYF.

This clone was seen many times. This rearrangement joins TRBV19 to TRBJ2-2, with D perhaps matching TRBD1 (5 bases). Trimming shortened V by 5 bases and J by 0 bases, and 7 bases separated the two germline ends. In germline, CDR1 is LNHDA, CDR2 SQIVND (reference sequence). There are 14 residues in the CDR3. Here the CDR3 reads CASSVTANTGELFF. Written as DNA, the CDR3 is TGTGCCAGTAGTGTGACAGCGAACACCGGGGAGCTGTTTTTT.

This clone was counted between two and nine times. The chain links TRBV28 to TRBJ2-7; tentatively, D is TRBD1 or TRBD2 (5 bases each). There are 15 residues in the CDR3. The V gene's germline CDR1 is MDHEN and CDR2 SYDVKM. V was trimmed by 8 bases and J by 6 bases, leaving 23 bases between them. This CDR3 is CASLLSRGGVGEQYF. The CDR3 DNA sequence: TGTGCCAGCCTCCTCTCCCGGGGCGGTGTGGGCGAGCAGTACTTC.

This clone was recorded many times. The V call is TRBV27, the J call TRBJ1-2, with 7 positions matching TRBD1. Losses at the gene ends were 2 bases for V and 0 bases for J; bases not matched to a gene: 6. The CDR3 runs 16 residues. Looked up from germline, CDR1 is MNHEY and CDR2 is SMNVEV (reference sequence). CDR3 in amino acids: CASSLQGGVTNYGYTF. The DNA of the CDR3 is TGTGCCAGCAGTTTACAGGGGGGGGTAACTAACTATGGCTACACCTTC.

There are many counts of this clone. The gene calls are TRBV10-3 and TRBJ2-7; no firm D call. The length of the CDR3 is 15 residues. Trimming took 6 bases from V and 0 from J, leaving 15 bases between them. Germline values: CDR1 ENHRY, CDR2 SYGVKD. The CDR3 DNA is TGTGCCATCAGCTCGATGCCGCCCAGCTCCTACGAGCAGTACTTC. Encoded protein: CAISSMPPSSYEQYF.

This clone was observed at least ten times. The J gene is TRBJ2-1, the V gene TRBV7-9; D is perhaps TRBD2 (6 bases). Trimming stripped 5 bases from V and 8 bases from J, with 16 bases between. The CDR3 loop spans 14 amino acids. Germline V gene lookup returns CDR1 SEHNR and CDR2 FQNEAQ (reference sequence). The CDR3 reads CASSGRDSLDEQFF. The CDR3 DNA reads TGTGCCAGCAGCGGCCGGGACTCGCTCGATGAGCAGTTCTTC.

This clone was recorded many times. The V gene is TRBV27, the J gene TRBJ2-5; 9 bases align to TRBD2. CDR3 length equals 14 residues. CDR1 and CDR2 from the germline V gene are MNHEY and SMNVEV (reference sequence). V lost 5 bases and J lost 5; bases outside the gene matches: 6. The CDR3 nucleotides read TGTGCCAGCAGTCCGGGACTAGCAGTGGAGACCCAGTACTTC. This translates into CASSPGLAVETQYF.

This clone was recorded at least ten times. This chain uses TRBV6-1 with TRBJ1-2; no definite D call. The germline CDR1 and CDR2 sequences are MNHNS and SASEGT. The CDR3 is 13 amino acids. Trimming took 5 bases from V and 8 from J, leaving 15 bases between them. CDR3 coding DNA: TGTGCCAGCAGTCAGTATCCGGTCGAGGGCTACACCTTC. Translation gives CASSQYPVEGYTF.

This clone was counted ten times or more. CDR3 residues: CSAREGSVYNEQFF. CDR3 bases: TGCAGTGCTAGAGAGGGTAGCGTCTACAATGAGCAGTTCTTC. The rearrangement uses TRBV20-1 and TRBJ2-1; D is perhaps TRBD2 (5 bases). CDR1 is DFQATT and CDR2 is SNEGSKA in the germline V gene (reference sequence). Trimming removed 0 bases at V and 3 bases at J, with 9 bases between. This CDR3 is built from 14 residues.

This clone was recorded many times. The chain combines TRBV5-1 with TRBJ2-1; 9 bases fit TRBD1. Germline V gene lookup returns CDR1 SGHRS and CDR2 YFSETQ. The CDR3 is made up of 15 amino acids. V lost 0 bases and J lost 5; bases outside the gene matches: 3. This CDR3 is CASSLEGQGHNEQFF. The CDR3 bases are TGCGCCAGCAGCTTGGAGGGACAGGGTCACAATGAGCAGTTCTTC. The full variable domain, rest sourced from reference TRBV5-1 and TRBJ2-1, is KAGVTQTPRYLIKTRGQQVTLSCSPISGHRSVSWYQQTPGQGLQFLFEYFSETQRNKGNFPGRFSGRQFSNSRSEMNVSTLELGDSALYLCASSLEGQGHNEQFFGPGTRLTVL.

This clone was observed many times. This chain joins TRBV9 and TRBJ2-7; 7 nucleotides match TRBD2. Trimming took 7 bases from V and 6 from J; bases not matched to a gene: 7. CDR1 is SGDLS and CDR2 is YYNGEE in the germline V gene. The CDR3 is 12 residues long. CDR3 coding DNA: TGTGCCAGCGGGGGGGAAAATGCCGAGCAGTACTTC. It translates to CASGGENAEQYF.

The table lists this clone with many counts. The chain couples TRBV7-9 to TRBJ1-5; TRBD1 might be the D (5 bases). The CDR3 is 12 amino acids. Germline CDR1 reads SEHNR; CDR2 reads FQNEAQ (reference sequence). V shed 3 bases and J shed 7 bases, with 7 bases lying between them. CDR3 residues: CASSLGEQPQHF. DNA of the CDR3: TGTGCCAGCAGCTTGGGGGAGCAGCCCCAGCATTTT.

This clone was seen at least ten times. J is TRBJ2-5 and V is TRBV19, with 9 positions matching TRBD1. The CDR3 runs to 13 residues. CDR1 is LNHDA and CDR2 is SQIVND in the germline V gene (reference sequence). V shed 3 bases and J 5 bases; nucleotides not matched to a gene: 1. CDR3 sequence (DNA): TGTGCCAGTAGTATTGACAGGGGGGAGACCCAGTACTTC. Protein: CASSIDRGETQYF.

This clone was seen at least ten times. Possible read error: a much larger clone is one base away. Other DNA sequences in the same sample also yield this CDR3. This chain uses TRBV2 with TRBJ1-1; D not certain. The CDR3 consists of 13 residues. CDR1 and CDR2 from the germline V gene are SNHLY and FYNNEI. The CDR3 region has the DNA TGTGCCAGCAGTGAGACCCCCTATCCTGAGGCTTTCTTT. It is translated as CASSETPYPEAFF.

This clone has a count of ten or more. Other DNA sequences within the sample encode an identical CDR3. For the CDR3, the DNA is TGTGCCAGCAAGAGATCTCCAGGAGGGGACTACGAGCAGTACTTC. It yields the protein CASKRSPGGDYEQYF. The gene calls are TRBV19 and TRBJ2-7, with a possible D match to TRBD2 (6 bases). Trimming cost V 9 bases and J 3 bases, with 21 bases left between them. Per germline, CDR1 LNHDA and CDR2 SQIVND (reference sequence). This CDR3 comprises 15 residues.

Sample share makes this clone medium-sized (0.01 to 0.1%). This chain uses TRBV6-2 or TRBV6-3 with TRBJ2-3; D is unresolved. V lost 2 bases to trimming and J lost 0 bases, with 6 bases between them. The CDR3 length is 14 residues. CDR1 is MNHEY and CDR2 is SVGEGT in the germline V gene. The DNA of the CDR3 is TGTGCCAGCAGTTACCAGGACAGCACAGATACGCAGTATTTT. As protein: CASSYQDSTDTQYF.

This clone occurred many times. The chain combines TRBV29-1 with TRBJ1-1; 8 nucleotides agree with TRBD1. J was trimmed by 0 bases and V by 7 bases; bases with no gene match: 4. The CDR3 has 13 amino acids. CDR1 and CDR2 (germline): SQVTM, ANQGSEA. The CDR3 region is CSAPGQVNTEAFF. The CDR3 DNA follows: TGCAGCGCCCCGGGACAGGTGAACACTGAAGCTTTCTTT.

The sample holds many counts of this clone. This may come from a read error, since a much larger clone is one base off. The final CDR3 position lacks the conserved phenylalanine or tryptophan, pointing to a likely read error. The chain links TRBV19 to TRBJ2-1; no firm D call. The CDR3 runs 11 residues. Per germline, CDR1 LNHDA and CDR2 SQIVND (reference sequence). Between the trimmed V and J ends, which lost 3 bases and 8 bases, there was a span of 5 bases. CDR3 DNA sequence: TGTGCCAGTAGTATGCGAGATGAGCAGTTCTAC. It translates to CASSMRDEQFY.

This clone has a count of ten or more. The V call is TRBV18, the J call TRBJ1-3; D not resolved. Between the trimmed V and J ends, which lost 4 bases and 0 bases, there was a span of 13 bases. Per the germline V gene, CDR1 is KGHSH and CDR2 is LQKENI. This CDR3 has 16 residues. The CDR3 region is CASSRLTAASGNTIYF. CDR3 DNA: TGTGCCAGCTCACGCTTGACCGCCGCCTCTGGAAACACCATATATTTT.

With respect to this clone: Given a much more abundant clone one base away, this may be a read error. In nucleotides, the CDR3 is TGCAGCGCTTGGAAACCAGATTCGTCTTATTTT. The encoded protein is CSAWKPDSSYF. The chain couples TRBV29-1 to TRBJ2-3; D call uncertain. The germline V gene encodes CDR1 SQVTM and CDR2 ANQGSEA. The ends were cut back, 7 bases at V and 15 bases at J, with 20 bases in the middle. This CDR3 has 11 amino acids.

This clone was observed at least ten times. V and J are TRBV4-2 and TRBJ2-7, with 9 bases identical to TRBD1. The CDR3 covers 14 residues. From germline, CDR1 is LGHNA and CDR2 YNFKEQ. V dropped 3 bases and J dropped 3; count of bases not matched to a gene: 3. The CDR3 here is CASSQGQGYYEQYF. The CDR3 DNA follows: TGTGCCAGCAGCCAGGGACAGGGTTACTACGAGCAGTACTTC.

The chain carries TRBV20-1 and TRBJ2-4, with D unresolved. The germline CDR1 and CDR2 sequences are DFQATT and SNEGSKA (reference sequence). The CDR3 contains 13 residues. The V and J ends lost 1 base and 9 bases respectively, with 13 bases between them. The CDR3 DNA reads as TGCAGTGCTAGAGTCGGGCAGATGGGCATTCAGTACTTC. It encodes CSARVGQMGIQYF.

This clone was seen many times. V usage is TRBV7-8 and J usage is TRBJ1-1; D gene ambiguous. There are 14 residues in the CDR3. V gave up 1 base and J gave up 1 base, with 7 bases separating them. Germline-derived CDR1 and CDR2 are SGHVS and FQNEAQ. The CDR3 region is CASSLVNRNTEAFF. CDR3 nucleotides: TGTGCCAGCAGCTTAGTTAACAGGAACACTGAAGCTTTCTTT.

This clone has at least ten counts. This rearrangement joins TRBV5-1 to TRBJ2-7; D gene ambiguous. Germline assignment: CDR1 SGHRS and CDR2 YFSETQ. V lost 1 base, J lost 7 bases, and 6 bases lay in between. The CDR3 covers 11 residues. The CDR3 region has the DNA TGCGCCAGCAGCTTGTCTACAGAGCAGTACTTC. Amino acid sequence: CASSLSTEQYF.

This clone was counted at least ten times. The chain has TRBV10-3 and TRBJ2-5; perhaps D is TRBD1 or TRBD2 (5 bases each). Trimming stripped 3 bases from V and 5 bases from J, with 16 bases between. The V gene's germline CDR1 is ENHRY and CDR2 SYGVKD. This CDR3 comprises 15 residues. The CDR3 loop reads CAISDSGGSLETQYF. CDR3 DNA: TGTGCCATCAGTGATTCTGGGGGTAGTCTGGAGACCCAGTACTTC.

This clone came up many times. The chain has TRBV12-3 or TRBV12-4 and TRBJ2-1, with 10 bases that match TRBD1. This CDR3 spans 15 amino acids. V lost 4 bases to trimming and J lost 8 bases; unmatched junction nucleotides: 8. CDR3 in DNA: TGTGCCAGCAGTTCCCCGGGACAGGGGAAGGATGAGCAGTTCTTC. It encodes CASSSPGQGKDEQFF.

This clone was counted ten times or more. The genes are TRBV27 and TRBJ2-5; weak D call: TRBD2 (5 bases). CDR1 is MNHEY and CDR2 is SMNVEV in the germline V gene (reference sequence). The V gene lost 6 bases and the J gene lost 1 base, with 15 bases spanning the gap. The CDR3 totals 15 residues. CDR3 nucleotides: TGTGCCAGCAGCAGGTTGGCAGCGGCCCAAGAGACCCAGTACTTC. Its protein is CASSRLAAAQETQYF.

This clone was observed at least ten times. The chain couples TRBV5-1 to TRBJ1-5; no reliable D call. Trimming removed 0 bases at V and 2 bases at J, with 9 bases between. The CDR3 has 15 amino acids. The germline CDR1 and CDR2 sequences are SGHRS and YFSETQ. CDR3 region: CASSLDRAGNQPQHF. Here the CDR3 DNA reads TGCGCCAGCAGCTTGGACCGCGCGGGCAATCAGCCCCAGCATTTT.

The chain combines TRBV5-1 with TRBJ2-1; TRBD1 aligns across 7 bases. After removal of 0 bases from V and 8 bases from J, the junction contained 2 bases not matched to a gene. CDR3 length equals 13 residues. Germline CDR1 reads SGHRS; CDR2 reads YFSETQ. CDR3 bases: TGCGCCAGCAGCTTGGTGCAGGGGGATGAGCAGTTCTTC. Protein product: CASSLVQGDEQFF.

The rearrangement joins TRBV9 to TRBJ2-1; the D gene is possibly TRBD2 (6 bases). The V gene's germline CDR1 is SGDLS and CDR2 YYNGEE. This CDR3 has 14 residues. The V end was cut by 0 bases, the J end by 6 bases, with 10 bases between. The CDR3 region is CASSVAGVPNEQFF. The CDR3 DNA is TGTGCCAGCAGCGTAGCGGGAGTTCCCAATGAGCAGTTCTTC.

Regarding this clone: An end of the junction differs from the germline gene, which may be a read error. The rearrangement links TRBV18 to TRBJ1-4, with a weak D call TRBD1 (6 bases). CDR1 is KGHSH and CDR2 is LQKENI in the germline V gene. The CDR3 has 13 amino acids. The CDR3 spells CASSPGQREKQFF. CDR3 in DNA: TGTGCCAGCTCTCCTGGACAGCGCGAAAAACAGTTTTTT.

This clone was seen at least ten times. The chain couples TRBV12-3 or TRBV12-4 to TRBJ2-2; D is unclear. This CDR3 spans 14 amino acids. The V and J ends lost 10 bases and 4 bases respectively, with 16 bases between them. CDR3 sequence: CATASGWATGELFF. The CDR3 DNA follows: TGTGCCACCGCGAGTGGGTGGGCCACCGGGGAGCTGTTTTTT.